The 10 T cell receptor beta chains listed next were all sequenced from one sample in a study of regulatory T cells in long-lasting Graves disease. Time point meaning: newly diagnosed GD, antithyroid drugs for less than 3 months. Extracted PBMC RNA gave rise to the TCR library. Sequencing libraries for TCR beta were prepared with iRepertoire HTBI primers and Arm-PCR of CDR3 regions. TCRdb re-called the multiplex PCR reads through MiXCR, storing one row per CDR3 protein. The table has 440,000 or so distinct CDR3 sequences, about 15% seen once. The same sample was also studied in work on T cells in Graves' hyperthyroidism and ophthalmopathy.

The material sequenced was peripheral blood mononuclear cells (PBMCs), taken at new diagnosis, from a patient treated with antithyroid drugs. Receptors originate from a woman in her twenties or thirties with Graves disease.

This clonotype has a count of ten or more. The gene calls are TRBV18 and TRBJ1-5, with a possible D match to TRBD1 (6 bases). Germline lookup yields CDR1 KGHSH and CDR2 LQKENI. The CDR3 length is 14 residues. Trimming took off 1 base at V and 6 bases at J, with 10 bases between the two ends. The CDR3 reads CASSPQGGVQPQHF. The CDR3, as DNA: TGTGCCAGCTCACCACAGGGGGGGGTTCAGCCCCAGCATTTT.

This clonotype is a singleton in its sample. One end of the junction fails to match germline, which may point to a read error. The rearrangement uses TRBV19 and TRBJ2-4, with 14 bases aligning to TRBD2. This CDR3 spans 13 amino acids. Per the germline V gene, CDR1 is LNHDA and CDR2 is SQIVND (reference sequence). The CDR3 nucleotides are TGTGCCAGTAGTCCAAGCACAGGGACTAGCGGGGGCTTC. Its protein is CASSPSTGTSGGF.

J is TRBJ2-1 and V is TRBV6-7, with 12 bases fitting TRBD2. Being an ORF, TRBV6-7 has a function that is uncertain. Trimming cost V 6 bases and J 5 bases; bases outside gene matches: 5. The CDR3 has 15 residues. This chain's CDR3 is CASRIPSGRDNEQFF. DNA for the CDR3: TGTGCCAGCAGAATTCCTAGCGGGAGGGACAATGAGCAGTTCTTC.

There are many counts of this clonotype. The rearrangement links TRBV3-1 to TRBJ2-7, with D hard to call. Trimming shortened V by 0 bases and J by 3 bases, and 9 bases separated the two germline ends. This CDR3 has 14 amino acids. Germline V CDR1 and CDR2: LGHDT, YNNKEL (reference sequence). This chain's CDR3 is CASSQDLVGYEQYF. The CDR3 DNA reads as TGTGCCAGCAGCCAAGACCTAGTAGGCTACGAGCAGTACTTC.

Ten or more counts support this clonotype. This chain uses TRBV27 with TRBJ2-7; a weak D match, TRBD2 (5 bases). CDR1 is MNHEY, CDR2 SMNVEV, per germline (reference sequence). Trimming stripped 8 bases from V and 0 bases from J, with 14 bases between. The CDR3 has 14 amino acids. CDR3 DNA: TGTGCCAGCCTAAACACGGGGAACTCCTACGAGCAGTACTTC. Translating gives CASLNTGNSYEQYF.

The chain employs TRBV6-1 and TRBJ2-7, with TRBD1 identical over 8 bases. The J segment lost 4 bases and the V segment lost 6 bases, leaving 5 bases of the junction unmatched. The CDR3 sequence is 13 residues long. Germline assignment: CDR1 MNHNS and CDR2 SASEGT. The chain's CDR3 is CASSPDRDYEQYF. CDR3 nucleotide sequence: TGTGCCAGCAGCCCGGACAGGGATTACGAGCAGTACTTC.

To note about this clonotype: A much larger clone lies a single base off, so this may be a read error. The chain joins TRBV3-1 to TRBJ1-2, with 7 bases that match TRBD1. The CDR3 spans 15 residues. From germline, CDR1 is LGHDT and CDR2 YNNKEL (reference sequence). CDR3 DNA: TGTGCCAGCAGCCCGATACTGACAGGGAACTATGGCTGCACCTTC. Translation gives CASSPILTGNYGCTF.

This clonotype was counted a few times. This chain connects TRBV7-9 to TRBJ2-7; 14 positions agree with TRBD2. J lost 3 bases, V lost 6 bases, and 7 bases had no gene match. Germline V CDR1 and CDR2: SEHNR, FQNEAQ (reference sequence). The CDR3 is made up of 16 amino acids. The DNA for the CDR3 is TGTGCCAGCAGGAACGAAGGGACTAGCGGGAGCTACGAGCAGTACTTC. Amino acid sequence: CASRNEGTSGSYEQYF.

This clonotype was picked up many times. The chain couples TRBV27 to TRBJ2-5; 11 nucleotides agree with TRBD2. CDR3 length: 14 amino acids. The J segment lost 4 bases and the V segment lost 6 bases, leaving 4 bases of the junction unmatched. Per the germline V gene, CDR1 is MNHEY and CDR2 is SMNVEV (reference sequence). The CDR3: CASRLAGAGETQYF. In nucleotides, the CDR3 is TGTGCCAGCAGACTAGCGGGGGCTGGAGAGACCCAGTACTTC.

This clonotype was found many times. This chain links TRBV11-2 with TRBJ2-4; no clear D. Looked up from germline, CDR1 is SGHAT and CDR2 is FQNNGV. V lost 5 bases to trimming and J lost 0 bases, with 14 bases between them. The CDR3 loop spans 16 amino acids. DNA for the CDR3: TGTGCCAGCAGCGCGGAAGGCTCGCTAGCCAAAAACATTCAGTACTTC. Translation gives CASSAEGSLAKNIQYF.